This T cell receptor beta chain was sequenced in a study of blood T cell repertoires in COVID-19. Whole-study context: Samples came from the United States, Italy and Spain, spanning acute and convalescent COVID-19. Sample material is recorded as cDNA or gDNA derived from T cells, B-cell-depleted T cells, or PBMCs.

In the authors' methods: Nucleated cell counts were estimated from reference gene primer amplification. Clones were sequenced by immunoSEQ multiplex PCR, and TCRdb holds only the in-frame ones, with some missing. V, J and clone size derive from that table, while D and trimming were established from the DNA sequence. The sample yields roughly 200,000 clones, 70% to 90% seen once. This clone showed up just once. The CDR3 loop spans 15 amino acids. Germline V gene sequence: CDR1 LNHDA, CDR2 SQIVND (reference sequence). V was clipped by 4 bases and J by 4 bases, with 14 bases between them. The rearrangement joins TRBV19 to TRBJ1-5, with D possibly TRBD1 on 6 matching bases. The TCR sequence derives from a human donor with active or convalescent COVID-19. The donor label of this sample is uncertain. The sample taken for sequencing was peripheral blood. CDR3 residues: CASSKGGNGNQPQHF. In DNA form, the CDR3 reads TGTGCCAGTAGTAAGGGGGGGAATGGAAATCAGCCCCAGCATTTT. Full variable domain (rest looked up from reference TRBV19 and TRBJ1-5): DGGITQSPKYLFRKEGQNVTLSCEQNLNHDAMYWYRQDPGQGLRLIYYSQIVNDFQKGDIAEGYSVSREKKESFPLTVTSAQKNPTAFYLCASSKGGNGNQPQHFGDGTRLSIL.